This is a list of T cell receptor beta chains from one sample in a study of blood T cells in healthy people across ages. TCRdb redid the calling of the 5' RACE reads with MiXCR, one entry per CDR3 protein. The table includes roughly 1 million distinct CDR3 sequences, under 30% detected once. Separately, the same data were catalogued under a study of T cells of mothers and their children.

Sequences were obtained from blood. The receptors here all came from a girl aged 2 to 9 in good health. Both conserved end residues are part of each CDR3. The order of the fields is D gene, J gene, clone size, CDR3 length, V gene, CDR3 DNA, CDR3 protein. The D gene is left open where the match is weak. Clone size is stated in some rows and not others, as once, few, many or a class when expanded.

d_call: NA
j_call: TRBJ2-1
clone_size: few
cdr3_length: 13
v_call: TRBV19
cdr3_nt: TGTGCCAGTAGGGTAGGAGTCAACAATGAGCAGTTCTTC
cdr3_aa: CASRVGVNNEQFF

d_call: NA
j_call: TRBJ2-7
clone_size: few
cdr3_length: 13
v_call: TRBV7-9
cdr3_nt: TGTGCCAGCAGCTCAAGGGGCGGAGACGAGCAGTACTTC
cdr3_aa: CASSSRGGDEQYF

d_call: NA
j_call: TRBJ1-2
clone_size: NA
cdr3_length: 14
v_call: TRBV10-3
cdr3_nt: TGTGCCACCTCTCAGGGTGCGGGGGTTAGAGGCTACACCTTC
cdr3_aa: CATSQGAGVRGYTF

d_call: NA
j_call: TRBJ2-5
clone_size: NA
cdr3_length: 18
v_call: TRBV21-1
cdr3_nt: TGTGCCAGCAGCAAAGAGAGGCCACAGGCGTTGGACCAAGAGACCCAGTACTTC
cdr3_aa: CASSKERPQALDQETQYF

d_call: NA
j_call: TRBJ2-4
clone_size: NA
cdr3_length: 15
v_call: TRBV6-1
cdr3_nt: TGTGCCAGCAGTGACGCGACAGTACCGTTAAACATTCAGTACTTC
cdr3_aa: CASSDATVPLNIQYF

d_call: TRBD1
j_call: TRBJ1-2
clone_size: NA
cdr3_length: 15
v_call: TRBV7-8
cdr3_nt: TGTGCCAGCAGGGGTCTCTCACAGGGGGCGCTTGGCTACACCTTC
cdr3_aa: CASRGLSQGALGYTF

d_call: NA
j_call: TRBJ2-5
clone_size: few
cdr3_length: 13
v_call: TRBV29-1
cdr3_nt: TGCAGCGTTGCGGTCGGGGGCGGAGAGACCCAGTACTTC
cdr3_aa: CSVAVGGGETQYF

d_call: TRBD1
j_call: TRBJ1-2
clone_size: few
cdr3_length: 14
v_call: TRBV20-1
cdr3_nt: TGCAGTGCTAGAGAGGGACAGGGGGAGAAAGGCTACACCTTC
cdr3_aa: CSAREGQGEKGYTF

d_call: NA
j_call: TRBJ2-2
clone_size: NA
cdr3_length: 12
v_call: TRBV13
cdr3_nt: TGTGCCAGCACCAAGGGTACCGGGGAGCTGTTTTTT
cdr3_aa: CASTKGTGELFF

d_call: TRBD1
j_call: TRBJ2-7
clone_size: many
cdr3_length: 15
v_call: TRBV11-3
cdr3_nt: TGTGCCAGCAGCTCACCAGGGACAGGCTCCTACGAGCAGTACTTC
cdr3_aa: CASSSPGTGSYEQYF

d_call: NA
j_call: TRBJ2-3
clone_size: NA
cdr3_length: 14
v_call: TRBV7-9
cdr3_nt: TGTGCCAGCAGCTTCTGGGAGAGCACAGATACGCAGTATTTT
cdr3_aa: CASSFWESTDTQYF

d_call: TRBD1
j_call: TRBJ2-3
clone_size: NA
cdr3_length: 16
v_call: TRBV5-1
cdr3_nt: TGCGCCAGCAGCTCGATCTCCGGGACAGGGACGGATACGCAGTATTTT
cdr3_aa: CASSSISGTGTDTQYF

d_call: NA
j_call: TRBJ1-5
clone_size: NA
cdr3_length: 13
v_call: TRBV19
cdr3_nt: TGTGCCAGTAGGTCGGGCGCAAATCAGCCCCAGCATTTT
cdr3_aa: CASRSGANQPQHF

d_call: TRBD2
j_call: TRBJ2-5
clone_size: NA
cdr3_length: 16
v_call: TRBV28
cdr3_nt: TGTGCCAGCAGTACATGGACTAGCGGGATTGAAGAGACCCAGTACTTC
cdr3_aa: CASSTWTSGIEETQYF

d_call: NA
j_call: TRBJ2-3
clone_size: NA
cdr3_length: 14
v_call: TRBV6-1
cdr3_nt: TGTGCCAGCAGTTGGATCCAGAACCAAGATACGCAGTATTTT
cdr3_aa: CASSWIQNQDTQYF

d_call: NA
j_call: TRBJ1-1
clone_size: NA
cdr3_length: 18
v_call: TRBV12-3/TRBV12-4
cdr3_nt: TGTGCCAGCAGTTCCCAAAATACGGGAGGGATTATGAACACTGAAGCTTTCTTT
cdr3_aa: CASSSQNTGGIMNTEAFF

d_call: NA
j_call: TRBJ2-3
clone_size: NA
cdr3_length: 13
v_call: TRBV5-6
cdr3_nt: TGTGCCAGCAGCTTCTATCTCACAGATACGCAGTATTTT
cdr3_aa: CASSFYLTDTQYF

d_call: NA
j_call: TRBJ2-5
clone_size: few
cdr3_length: 14
v_call: TRBV5-6
cdr3_nt: TGTGCCAGCAGCTTGGCCCCAGAGGAAGAGACCCAGTACTTC
cdr3_aa: CASSLAPEEETQYF

d_call: TRBD2
j_call: TRBJ2-7
clone_size: NA
cdr3_length: 14
v_call: TRBV5-8
cdr3_nt: TGTGCCAGCACCACTCTAGCGGGAGACTACGAGCGGTACTTC
cdr3_aa: CASTTLAGDYERYF

d_call: NA
j_call: TRBJ1-4
clone_size: few
cdr3_length: 15
v_call: TRBV6-6
cdr3_nt: TGTGCCAGCAGAACCTCAGGGTTAGGAGATGAAAAACTGTTTTTT
cdr3_aa: CASRTSGLGDEKLFF

d_call: TRBD2
j_call: TRBJ2-7
clone_size: few
cdr3_length: 15
v_call: TRBV4-2
cdr3_nt: TGTGCCAGCAGCCAGGGAGTACTAGCGGGGTACGAGCAGTACTTC
cdr3_aa: CASSQGVLAGYEQYF

d_call: TRBD1
j_call: TRBJ2-5
clone_size: once
cdr3_length: 14
v_call: TRBV24-1
cdr3_nt: TGTGCCACCAGTGAGGGGACAGGTGTAGAGACCCAGTACTTC
cdr3_aa: CATSEGTGVETQYF

d_call: NA
j_call: TRBJ1-2
clone_size: few
cdr3_length: 17
v_call: TRBV4-3
cdr3_nt: TGCGCCAGCAGCCAAGTCAGGGCCGGACTCACAACCTATGGCTACACCTTC
cdr3_aa: CASSQVRAGLTTYGYTF

d_call: TRBD1
j_call: TRBJ1-1
clone_size: NA
cdr3_length: 16
v_call: TRBV5-6
cdr3_nt: TGTGCCAGCAGTGAGGGGACAGGGGGCTGGGACACTGAAGCTTTCTTT
cdr3_aa: CASSEGTGGWDTEAFF

d_call: NA
j_call: TRBJ2-5
clone_size: many
cdr3_length: 13
v_call: TRBV7-2
cdr3_nt: TGTGCCAGCAGCTTGGGGTTGGGGGAGACCCAGTACTTC
cdr3_aa: CASSLGLGETQYF

d_call: NA
j_call: TRBJ2-1
clone_size: few
cdr3_length: 17
v_call: TRBV4-1
cdr3_nt: TGCGCCAGCAGCCAAGATCTTTTGGTTTGGGACTACAATGAGCAGTTCTTC
cdr3_aa: CASSQDLLVWDYNEQFF

d_call: NA
j_call: TRBJ2-4
clone_size: few
cdr3_length: 13
v_call: TRBV21-1
cdr3_nt: TGTGCCAGCATAGGACTAGCCAAAGACATTCAGTACTTC
cdr3_aa: CASIGLAKDIQYF

d_call: NA
j_call: TRBJ1-1
clone_size: NA
cdr3_length: 12
v_call: TRBV14
cdr3_nt: TGTGCCAGCAGCTTACAGGGTATTGAAGCTTTCTTT
cdr3_aa: CASSLQGIEAFF

d_call: NA
j_call: TRBJ2-7
clone_size: few
cdr3_length: 13
v_call: TRBV7-9
cdr3_nt: TGTGCCACCCAGGGGTCAATGGCCTACGAGCAGTACTTC
cdr3_aa: CATQGSMAYEQYF

d_call: NA
j_call: TRBJ2-5
clone_size: NA
cdr3_length: 14
v_call: TRBV28
cdr3_nt: TGTGCCAGCAGCCTTACTCCACGAGTAGGGACCCAGTACTTC
cdr3_aa: CASSLTPRVGTQYF

d_call: NA
j_call: TRBJ2-5
clone_size: few
cdr3_length: 13
v_call: TRBV7-9
cdr3_nt: TGTGCCAGCACCCCTCGGCTTGAGGAGTCCCAGTACTTC
cdr3_aa: CASTPRLEESQYF

d_call: NA
j_call: TRBJ2-7
clone_size: NA
cdr3_length: 14
v_call: TRBV29-1
cdr3_nt: TGCAGCGTCGTCCCCGGACAGAGCTCCTACGAGCAGTACTTC
cdr3_aa: CSVVPGQSSYEQYF